Presented here are 21 T cell receptor beta chains from one specimen sequenced in a study of T cells in Graves' hyperthyroidism and ophthalmopathy. It was RNA transcripts that yielded the amplified TCR beta CDR3 regions. An initial round of RT-PCR targeting the TCR CDR3 relied on the HTBI primer set. Each CDR3 protein gets one entry after TCRdb re-called the multiplex PCR reads with MiXCR. The data show 530,000 or so distinct CDR3 sequences, approximately 25% seen once. Sequencing was performed on blood. Receptor source: a woman aged 25 to 45 with Graves' ophthalmopathy.

The rearrangement links TRBV6-2 or TRBV6-3 to TRBJ2-7; 13 bases are shared with TRBD2. V was clipped by 3 bases and J by 6 bases; unmatched bases: 17. The CDR3 sequence is 19 residues long. In germline, CDR1 is MNHEY, CDR2 SVGEGT. The CDR3 reads CASSYFGLAGEPGVSEQYF. The CDR3, as DNA: TGTGCCAGCAGTTATTTCGGACTAGCGGGAGAGCCGGGAGTTAGCGAGCAGTACTTC.

Here the CDR3 DNA reads TGCAGCGTTGCATTGGGAGAGATGGAGACCCAGTACTTC. It encodes CSVALGEMETQYF. The chain recombines TRBV29-1 with TRBJ2-5, with D tentatively TRBD2 (5 bases). This CDR3 spans 13 amino acids. Trimming removed 4 bases at V and 5 bases at J, with 14 bases between. Per germline, CDR1 SQVTM and CDR2 ANQGSEA.

This clonotype was seen repeatedly, ten times or more. This chain links TRBV27 with TRBJ2-7, with D perhaps matching TRBD2 (6 bases). This CDR3 spans 15 amino acids. Germline V gives CDR1 MNHEY, CDR2 SMNVEV (reference sequence). The V end lost 2 bases, the J end lost 3 bases, and 14 bases lay between the germline ends. CDR3 coding DNA: TGTGCCAGCAGTTTACCGGGACTCGCGATCTACGAGCAGTACTTC. Encoded protein: CASSLPGLAIYEQYF.

This clonotype was seen many times. The CDR3 loop reads CASSYNQGDSNQPQHF. CDR3 bases: TGTGCCAGCAGTTACAATCAGGGCGATAGCAATCAGCCCCAGCATTTT. The genes are TRBV6-5 and TRBJ1-5; TRBD1 is a possible D gene (5 bases). This CDR3 is built from 16 residues. Looked up from germline, CDR1 is MNHEY and CDR2 is SVGAGI. The V end was cut by 2 bases, the J end by 0 bases, with 11 bases between.

This clonotype was detected many times. This sequence joins TRBV7-2 and TRBJ2-7; the D gene is possibly TRBD1 (5 bases). From germline, CDR1 is SGHTA and CDR2 FQGNSA. The V and J ends lost 2 bases and 10 bases respectively, with 9 bases between them. The CDR3 extends over 11 amino acids. The CDR3 loop is CASSLRQRQYF. The CDR3 coding sequence is TGTGCCAGCAGCTTAAGACAGCGTCAGTACTTC.

In this sample, this clonotype turned up many times. This rearrangement joins TRBV28 to TRBJ2-5, with 8 bases identical to TRBD2. Germline-derived CDR1 and CDR2 are MDHEN and SYDVKM. The CDR3 covers 13 residues. Trimming removed 8 bases from V and 5 bases from J; junction bases left unmatched: 7. The CDR3 sequence is CASSRGGIETQYF. The CDR3 DNA reads TGTGCCAGCTCTCGGGGGGGGATCGAGACCCAGTACTTC.

The chain is built from TRBV7-8 and TRBJ2-4, with D possibly TRBD2 on 6 matching bases. CDR3 length: 16 residues. Germline V CDR1 and CDR2: SGHVS, FQNEAQ. Deletions cut 2 bases from V and 4 bases from J, with 15 bases between. DNA for the CDR3: TGTGCCAGCAGCTTACAAGCGTATCGGGGGAAAAACATTCAGTACTTC. Amino acids: CASSLQAYRGKNIQYF.

This chain connects TRBV19 to TRBJ1-1, with D unclear. Germline V gene lookup returns CDR1 LNHDA and CDR2 SQIVND (reference sequence). Trimming removed 0 bases from V and 6 bases from J, with 11 bases in between. There are 14 residues in the CDR3. The CDR3 region has the DNA TGTGCCAGTAGTATAGATCTCCCCGTCCCTGAAGCTTTCTTT. Translation gives CASSIDLPVPEAFF.

As regards this clonotype: This sequence may be a read error, since a much larger clone differs from it by one base. The chain is built from TRBV2 and TRBJ1-2, with TRBD1 matching over 9 bases. Germline V gene sequence: CDR1 SNHLY, CDR2 FYNNEI. This CDR3 has 14 amino acids. CDR3 sequence: CASRRDREHYGHTF. The CDR3 nucleotides are TGTGCCAGCAGGCGGGACAGGGAACACTATGGCCACACCTTC.

In its sample, this clonotype was seen many times. The chain uses TRBV27 and TRBJ1-5; 7 bases agree with TRBD1. CDR1 is MNHEY and CDR2 is SMNVEV in the germline V gene (reference sequence). The V gene end was trimmed by 9 bases and the J gene end by 4 bases; junction bases not matched to a gene: 21. The CDR3 is 18 residues long. In DNA form, the CDR3 reads TGTGCCAGATTCAGGGGCAGGGGGTTTGTCGTGGGAAATCAGCCCCAGCATTTT. This sequence encodes CARFRGRGFVVGNQPQHF.

The CDR3 nucleotides read TGTGCCAGCAGCGTAATAAGGGTTAACGGGGAGCTGTTTTTT. This sequence encodes CASSVIRVNGELFF. V is TRBV6-1 and J is TRBJ2-2; D unresolved. From germline, CDR1 is MNHNS and CDR2 SASEGT. The CDR3 is made up of 14 amino acids. Trimming took 6 bases from V and 7 from J, leaving 15 bases between them.

The table lists this clonotype with many counts. A much larger clone lies one base from this, so it may be a read error. The V call is TRBV6-2 or TRBV6-3, the J call TRBJ2-7; D gene ambiguous. Germline CDR1 reads MNHEY; CDR2 reads SVGEGT. This CDR3 is 14 amino acids long. The CDR3 loop is CASSYLGRIYGQYF. The CDR3 nucleotides read TGTGCCAGCAGTTATCTCGGACGGATCTACGGGCAGTACTTC.

This clonotype was detected many times. The V and J genes are TRBV5-6 and TRBJ2-7; D ambiguous. The CDR3 loop spans 16 amino acids. V shed 0 bases and J shed 7 bases, with 20 bases lying between them. The germline CDR1 and CDR2 sequences are SGHDT and YYEEEE. DNA for the CDR3: TGTGCCAGCAGCTTGGAGTCGGAGCCCTACGGATCGGAGCAGTACTTC. This translates into CASSLESEPYGSEQYF.

The chain joins TRBV19 to TRBJ1-1; a possible D gene is TRBD1 (5 bases). CDR3 size: 13 residues. V was shortened by 10 bases and J by 8 bases, with 20 bases between the two germline ends. CDR1 is LNHDA and CDR2 is SQIVND in the germline V gene (reference sequence). The DNA of the CDR3 is TGTGCCACCCACCGCCCAGGGTCTCTAGAAGCTTTCTTT. Translation: CATHRPGSLEAFF.

The chain links TRBV18 to TRBJ2-3, with 7 bases lining up with TRBD1. Germline trimming cut 6 bases from V and 0 bases from J; bases unmatched to any gene: 6. The germline V gene has CDR1 KGHSH and CDR2 LQKENI. The CDR3 has 15 residues. CDR3 region: CASSKGTASTDTQYF. In nucleotides, the CDR3 is TGTGCCAGCTCGAAAGGGACAGCAAGCACAGATACGCAGTATTTT.

The chain joins TRBV5-1 to TRBJ1-1, with 7 bases identical to TRBD1. This CDR3 is built from 19 residues. J was trimmed by 0 bases and V by 1 base; bases with no gene match: 15. From germline, CDR1 is SGHRS and CDR2 YFSETQ. The CDR3 protein is CASSLWGPAGQLMNTEAFF. CDR3 nucleotides: TGCGCCAGCAGCTTGTGGGGGCCGGCGGGACAGCTGATGAACACTGAAGCTTTCTTT. The full variable domain, rest sourced from reference TRBV5-1 and TRBJ1-1, is KAGVTQTPRYLIKTRGQQVTLSCSPISGHRSVSWYQQTPGQGLQFLFEYFSETQRNKGNFPGRFSGRQFSNSRSEMNVSTLELGDSALYLCASSLWGPAGQLMNTEAFFGQGTRLTVV.

The sample holds many counts of this clonotype. The CDR3 DNA sequence: TGTGCCAGCAGCCAGGGTCAGGGGGAAGCTTTCTTT. Translated: CASSQGQGEAFF. The chain links TRBV3-1 to TRBJ1-1; possibly TRBD1 for D (6 bases). Germline CDR1 is LGHDT and CDR2 is YNNKEL (reference sequence). V dropped 3 bases and J dropped 8 bases, with 10 bases sitting between them. The CDR3 sequence is 12 residues long.

This clonotype was found a few times. The CDR3 is CAISVDRGLGQPQHF. The DNA of the CDR3 is TGTGCCATCAGTGTGGACAGGGGGCTAGGTCAGCCCCAGCATTTT. J is TRBJ1-5 and V is TRBV10-3; 11 nucleotides line up with TRBD1. The CDR3 has 15 residues. The V gene's germline CDR1 is ENHRY and CDR2 SYGVKD. V trimming: 4 bases; J trimming: 6 bases; junction bases outside the gene matches: 5.

This clonotype showed up many times. The chain combines TRBV6-1 with TRBJ2-2, with D possibly TRBD2 on 5 matching bases. With 7 bases removed from V and 1 base from J, the gap between germline ends came to 13 bases. The CDR3 covers 15 residues. Germline CDR1 is MNHNS and CDR2 is SASEGT. The CDR3 region is CASTDEGLNTGELFF. CDR3 nucleotide sequence: TGTGCCAGCACTGACGAGGGTCTGAACACCGGGGAGCTGTTTTTT.

This clonotype was found a few times. A much bigger clone sits one base away, suggesting this may be a read error. This chain connects TRBV6-1 to TRBJ2-5, with 13 bases fitting TRBD2. This CDR3 has 14 amino acids. CDR1 and CDR2 from the germline V gene are MNHNS and SASEGT. CDR3 nucleotides: TGTGCCAGCAGACTAGCGGGGGGGCGAGAGACCAAGTACTTC. This encodes CASRLAGGRETKYF.

This clonotype was seen more than once but under ten times. The V and J genes are TRBV6-1 and TRBJ1-4, with 8 bases lining up with TRBD1. The CDR3 length is 15 residues. The J segment lost 3 bases and the V segment lost 8 bases, leaving 8 bases of the junction unmatched. Germline V gene data show CDR1 as MNHNS and CDR2 as SASEGT. The CDR3 coding sequence is TGTGCCAGCTCACGGGACAGGAGTTCTAATGAAAAACTGTTTTTT. Translated, it gives CASSRDRSSNEKLFF.